This TCR beta chain emerged from a study of cytomegalovirus exposure and HLA in healthy donors. The trim removed 0 bases at V and 2 bases at J, leaving 6 bases unmatched. The CDR3 is 18 amino acids. Germline V lookup: CDR1 LGHNA, CDR2 YSLEER. Vbeta (60) and Jbeta (13) primers were used in the PCR. Sequencing was performed with immunoSEQ multiplex PCR; in TCRdb, only in-frame clones are kept and a portion is missing. The sample holds about 190,000 clones; roughly 80% are singletons and the top ten take about 1.7%. Sequencing was done on a sample of PBMCs. The gene calls are TRBV4-3 and TRBJ2-6, with 8 bases identical to TRBD2. The TCR sequence derives from a young woman in good health and CMV-seronegative. For the CDR3, the DNA is TGCGCCAGCAGCCAAGATTTAGCGGGATTAGCTGGGGCCAACGTCCTGACTTTC. It translates to CASSQDLAGLAGANVLTF.